Shown below are 24 T cell receptor beta chains from a single sample sequenced in a study of human T cells and chemical hapten exposure (dated by TCRdb to the early 2020s). The library relied on RACE. The sample was run on a NextSeq 500. TCRdb reworked the public reads: Q25 trimming with fastp, MiXCR clone assembly, productive beta chains retained. When rows share a CDR3 protein, they turn into one entry using the most common DNA and genes. The sample has some 79,000 distinct CDR3 sequences on record, about a tenth of them singletons. The ten largest clonotypes hold roughly 3.7% of the sample. The sample's time point, from its label and the paper: patch test 3, about 24 weeks after DPC sensitization. The treatment or condition label corresponds to: therapeutic diphenylcyclopropenone sensitization with weekly scalp DPC. Source: whole blood, taken in connection with sensitization to the hapten diphenylcyclopropenone (DPC). These receptor sequences come from a woman aged 45-65 years with alopecia areata. Some clones in this sample may be carry-over from other donors' samples.

This clonotype has at least ten counts. V gene TRBV5-4 combines with J gene TRBJ2-7; 7 nucleotides match TRBD2. From germline, CDR1 is SGHNT and CDR2 YYREEE (reference sequence). J lost 4 bases, V lost 6 bases, and 10 bases had no gene match. This CDR3 is 14 amino acids long. DNA for the CDR3: TGTGCCAGCAATCTGCGGACTAGTCCATACGAGCAGTACTTC. It yields the protein CASNLRTSPYEQYF.

This clonotype was seen ten or more times. The J gene is TRBJ2-7, the V gene TRBV5-6; 9 nucleotides line up with TRBD1. The V gene's germline CDR1 is SGHDT and CDR2 YYEEEE. This CDR3 region has 14 residues. The J segment lost 1 base and the V segment lost 5 bases, leaving 4 bases of the junction unmatched. CDR3 protein: CASRGTGLSYEQYF. Here the CDR3 DNA reads TGTGCCAGCAGGGGGACAGGGCTTTCCTACGAGCAGTACTTC.

The chain employs TRBV5-1 and TRBJ2-3; D is perhaps TRBD2 (6 bases). The V and J ends lost 4 bases and 3 bases respectively, with 15 bases between them. Germline V CDR1 and CDR2: SGHRS, YFSETQ. CDR3 length: 15 amino acids. The CDR3 reads CASSTGLATTDTQYF. The CDR3 DNA is TGCGCCAGCAGCACCGGCCTAGCGACTACAGATACGCAGTATTTT. Full variable domain (remainder filled in from reference TRBV5-1 and TRBJ2-3): KAGVTQTPRYLIKTRGQQVTLSCSPISGHRSVSWYQQTPGQGLQFLFEYFSETQRNKGNFPGRFSGRQFSNSRSEMNVSTLELGDSALYLCASSTGLATTDTQYFGPGTRLTVL.

This rearrangement joins TRBV7-9 to TRBJ2-6, with 7 bases identical to TRBD1. The V segment lost 5 bases and the J segment 4 bases; nucleotides outside the gene matches: 8. Germline V gene sequence: CDR1 SEHNR, CDR2 FQNEAQ (reference sequence). This CDR3 is 16 amino acids long. CDR3 nucleotide sequence: TGTGCCAGCAGCGATACGACAGGGTCCGGGGCCAACGTCCTGACTTTC. Amino acids: CASSDTTGSGANVLTF.

In this sample, this clonotype turned up many times. The chain has TRBV29-1 and TRBJ2-1; unclear D gene. V was pared by 5 bases and J by 2 bases, with 13 bases between. The CDR3 has 14 residues. Germline CDR1 SQVTM, CDR2 ANQGSEA. CDR3: CSVRPSEPYNEQFF. The CDR3 bases are TGCAGCGTTCGGCCAAGCGAGCCCTACAATGAGCAGTTCTTC.

This clonotype has at least ten counts. This chain connects TRBV12-3 or TRBV12-4 to TRBJ1-1; 7 nucleotides align to TRBD1. This CDR3 is built from 13 residues. Unmatched junction bases numbered 9, after V lost 8 bases and J lost 6 bases. This chain's CDR3 is CASSQTGEPEAFF. CDR3 coding DNA: TGTGCCAGCTCACAAACAGGGGAACCTGAAGCTTTCTTT.

This clonotype came up many times. The V gene is TRBV20-1, the J gene TRBJ1-2; D is possibly TRBD1 (6 bases). V shed 0 bases and J shed 5 bases, with 10 bases lying between them. Germline CDR1 and CDR2: DFQATT and SNEGSKA (reference sequence). This CDR3 comprises 13 residues. The CDR3 spells CSARDVRGYGYTF. CDR3 in DNA: TGCAGTGCTAGAGACGTTAGGGGGTATGGCTACACCTTC.

In its sample, this clonotype was seen many times. This CDR3 is CASSSMASGSSSAKNIQYF. The CDR3 DNA follows: TGTGCCAGTAGTTCGATGGCTAGCGGGAGTAGTTCGGCCAAAAACATTCAGTACTTC. J is TRBJ2-4 and V is TRBV19, with 10 bases lining up with TRBD2. Germline CDR1 is LNHDA and CDR2 is SQIVND (reference sequence). CDR3 size: 19 residues. With V trimmed by 5 bases and J by 1 base, 14 bases remained unmatched.

This clonotype has a handful of counts. In DNA, the CDR3 is TGCAGCGTTACACCTGACCGACAGGGGACTGAAGCTTTCTTT. It encodes CSVTPDRQGTEAFF. The chain couples TRBV29-1 to TRBJ1-1; 8 nucleotides agree with TRBD1. Germline V CDR1 and CDR2: SQVTM, ANQGSEA. This CDR3 spans 14 amino acids. V dropped 5 bases and J dropped 5; count of bases not matched to a gene: 10.

There are a few counts of this clonotype. This chain links TRBV18 with TRBJ1-3; 9 bases fit TRBD1. The CDR3 runs to 16 residues. Trimming at V came to 6 bases and at J to 0 bases, leaving 6 bases not matched to a gene. Germline V gives CDR1 KGHSH, CDR2 LQKENI. This CDR3 is CASSRRDRDSGNTIYF. The CDR3 DNA reads as TGTGCCAGCTCCCGGAGGGACAGGGACTCTGGAAACACCATATATTTT.

This clonotype showed up many times. The chain carries TRBV18 and TRBJ2-3; no definite D call. The germline V gene has CDR1 KGHSH and CDR2 LQKENI. The CDR3 has 16 residues. Trimming cost V 3 bases and J 0 bases, with 13 bases left between them. The CDR3, as DNA: TGTGCCAGCTCACCGGCCCCGGTGTCCAGCACAGATACGCAGTATTTT. It translates to CASSPAPVSSTDTQYF.

The chain uses TRBV20-1 and TRBJ1-4; D unresolved. The germline gives CDR1 DFQATT, CDR2 SNEGSKA (reference sequence). The V gene lost 5 bases and the J gene lost 8 bases, with 12 bases spanning the gap. There are 12 residues in the CDR3. This CDR3 is CSASDMVEKLFF. For the CDR3, the DNA is TGCAGTGCTTCGGATATGGTGGAAAAACTGTTTTTT.

This clonotype was found many times. V and J are TRBV11-2 and TRBJ2-7; perhaps TRBD2 as D (6 bases). The CDR3 runs 14 residues. Trimming stripped 3 bases from V and 6 bases from J, with 15 bases between. Germline-derived CDR1 and CDR2 are SGHAT and FQNNGV. Here the CDR3 reads CASSFTSGRSEQYF. The CDR3, as DNA: TGTGCCAGCAGCTTCACTTCGGGGAGGAGCGAGCAGTACTTC.

V usage is TRBV20-1 and J usage is TRBJ2-5; tentative D call: TRBD1 (7 bases). The CDR3 length is 13 residues. CDR1 DFQATT and CDR2 SNEGSKA come from the germline V gene (reference sequence). V lost 6 bases and J 5 bases, leaving 16 bases between the germline ends. CDR3 coding DNA: TGCAGTGCGTACACAGGGGAGGAGGAGACCCAGTACTTC. Translating gives CSAYTGEEETQYF.

The chain carries TRBV6-5 and TRBJ2-3, with 11 bases aligning to TRBD2. The junction had 6 bases not matched to a gene; V was cut back by 5 bases and J by 2 bases. CDR1 is MNHEY, CDR2 SVGAGI, per germline. The CDR3 loop spans 16 amino acids. CDR3 nucleotides: TGTGCCAGCAGTCCCCCTAGCGGGAGGAACACAGATACGCAGTATTTT. It specifies CASSPPSGRNTDTQYF.

There are many counts of this clonotype. The chain joins TRBV7-9 to TRBJ2-1; 11 positions match TRBD1. The CDR3 extends over 15 amino acids. V shed 5 bases, J shed 3 bases, and the junction held 3 bases outside the gene matches. CDR1 and CDR2 (germline): SEHNR, FQNEAQ (reference sequence). The CDR3 DNA reads as TGTGCCAGCAGCCGGGGACAGGGGGACTACAATGAGCAGTTCTTC. Residues: CASSRGQGDYNEQFF.

This clonotype was counted at least ten times. V usage is TRBV12-3 or TRBV12-4 and J usage is TRBJ1-3; 12 bases agree with TRBD1. V shed 3 bases and J 5 bases; nucleotides not matched to a gene: 2. This CDR3 contains 15 residues. The chain's CDR3 is CASSFGTGGRNTIYF. As DNA, the CDR3 is TGTGCCAGCAGTTTCGGGACAGGGGGCCGAAACACCATATATTTT.

This chain joins TRBV19 and TRBJ2-7, with TRBD1 identical over 7 bases. This CDR3 contains 17 residues. CDR1 is LNHDA, CDR2 SQIVND, per germline (reference sequence). J was trimmed by 6 bases and V by 0 bases; bases with no gene match: 14. The CDR3 nucleotides read TGTGCCAGTAGTATAGATCTAGGGGGCCCTTACGACGGCGAGCAGTACTTC. Its translation: CASSIDLGGPYDGEQYF.

The rearrangement uses TRBV14 and TRBJ1-1; D is uncertain. Per germline, CDR1 SGHDN and CDR2 FVKESK. The CDR3 consists of 13 residues. Trimming cost V 4 bases and J 1 base, with 7 bases left between them. Here the CDR3 reads CASSPPGNTEAFF. As DNA, the CDR3 is TGTGCCAGCAGCCCACCGGGGAACACTGAAGCTTTCTTT.

CDR3 loop: CSASGLAVETQYF. CDR3 nucleotide sequence: TGCAGTGCTAGCGGGCTAGCGGTCGAGACCCAGTACTTC. The chain couples TRBV20-1 to TRBJ2-5, with 7 bases aligning to TRBD2. V trimming: 3 bases; J trimming: 5 bases; junction bases outside the gene matches: 6. The germline V gene encodes CDR1 DFQATT and CDR2 SNEGSKA (reference sequence). The CDR3 totals 13 residues.

This clonotype was recorded at least ten times. The chain joins TRBV20-1 to TRBJ2-1, with TRBD2 identical over 12 bases. Germline-derived CDR1 and CDR2 are DFQATT and SNEGSKA (reference sequence). Trimming at V came to 5 bases and at J to 2 bases, leaving 1 base not matched to a gene. This CDR3 region has 14 residues. The chain's CDR3 is CSALAGGPYNEQFF. CDR3 DNA sequence: TGCAGTGCTCTAGCGGGAGGGCCCTACAATGAGCAGTTCTTC.

The genes are TRBV12-3 or TRBV12-4 and TRBJ2-1, with TRBD2 identical over 10 bases. The trim removed 3 bases at V and 7 bases at J, leaving 6 bases unmatched. The CDR3 spans 15 residues. CDR3 residues: CASSLVLAGVNEQFF. CDR3 nucleotides: TGTGCCAGCAGTTTGGTTCTAGCGGGAGTTAATGAGCAGTTCTTC.

This clonotype showed up many times. This sequence joins TRBV27 and TRBJ1-6; no firm D call. V lost 6 bases and J lost 8, with 11 bases in between. The CDR3 spans 13 residues. Germline CDR1 is MNHEY and CDR2 is SMNVEV (reference sequence). DNA for the CDR3: TGTGCCAGCAGCTACCATCAGGATTCACCCCTCCACTTT. Translating gives CASSYHQDSPLHF.

This clonotype was counted many times. The chain carries TRBV10-2 and TRBJ2-1, with D possibly matching TRBD2 (6 bases). Germline V gene sequence: CDR1 WSHSY, CDR2 SAAADI. The CDR3 runs to 15 residues. Trimming took off 5 bases at V and 3 bases at J, with 14 bases between the two ends. The CDR3 protein is CASSMQAGSYNEQFF. CDR3 bases: TGCGCCAGCAGTATGCAAGCGGGTAGCTACAATGAGCAGTTCTTC.